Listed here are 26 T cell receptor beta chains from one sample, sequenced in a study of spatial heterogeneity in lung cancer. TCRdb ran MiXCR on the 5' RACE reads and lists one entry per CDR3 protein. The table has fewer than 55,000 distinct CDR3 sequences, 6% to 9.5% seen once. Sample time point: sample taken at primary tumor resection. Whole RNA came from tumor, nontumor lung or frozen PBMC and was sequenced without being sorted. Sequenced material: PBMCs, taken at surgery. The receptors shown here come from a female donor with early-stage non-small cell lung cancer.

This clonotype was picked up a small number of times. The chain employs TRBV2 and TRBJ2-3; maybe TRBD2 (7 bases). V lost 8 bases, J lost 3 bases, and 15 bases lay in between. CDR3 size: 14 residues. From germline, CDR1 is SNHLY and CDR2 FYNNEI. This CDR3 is CASWSGGTTDTQYF. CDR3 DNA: TGTGCCAGCTGGTCGGGGGGCACGACAGATACGCAGTATTTT. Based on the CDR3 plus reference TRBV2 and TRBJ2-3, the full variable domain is EPEVTQTPSHQVTQMGQEVILRCVPISNHLYFYWYRQILGQKVEFLVSFYNNEISEKSEIFDDQFSVERPDGSNFTLKIRSTKLEDSAMYFCASWSGGTTDTQYFGPGTRLTVL.

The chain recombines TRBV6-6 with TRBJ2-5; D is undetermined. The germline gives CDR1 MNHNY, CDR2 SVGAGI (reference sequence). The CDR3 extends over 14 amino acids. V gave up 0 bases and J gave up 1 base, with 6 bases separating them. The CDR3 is CASSYSDSQETQYF. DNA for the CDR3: TGTGCCAGCAGTTACTCTGACTCCCAAGAGACCCAGTACTTC.

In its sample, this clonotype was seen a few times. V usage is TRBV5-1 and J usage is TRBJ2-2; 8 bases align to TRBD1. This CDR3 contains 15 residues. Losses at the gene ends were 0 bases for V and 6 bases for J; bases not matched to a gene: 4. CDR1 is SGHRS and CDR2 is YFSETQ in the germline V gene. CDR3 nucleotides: TGCGCCAGCAGCTTGGGGACAGGGATCGCCGGGGAGCTGTTTTTT. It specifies CASSLGTGIAGELFF. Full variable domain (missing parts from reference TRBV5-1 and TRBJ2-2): KAGVTQTPRYLIKTRGQQVTLSCSPISGHRSVSWYQQTPGQGLQFLFEYFSETQRNKGNFPGRFSGRQFSNSRSEMNVSTLELGDSALYLCASSLGTGIAGELFFGEGSRLTVL.

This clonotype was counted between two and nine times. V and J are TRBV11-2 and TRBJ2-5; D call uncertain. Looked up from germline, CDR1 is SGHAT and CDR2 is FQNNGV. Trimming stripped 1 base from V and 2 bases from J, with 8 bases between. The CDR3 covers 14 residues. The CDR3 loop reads CASSLGLYQETQYF. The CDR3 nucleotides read TGTGCCAGCAGCTTAGGTCTATATCAAGAGACCCAGTACTTC.

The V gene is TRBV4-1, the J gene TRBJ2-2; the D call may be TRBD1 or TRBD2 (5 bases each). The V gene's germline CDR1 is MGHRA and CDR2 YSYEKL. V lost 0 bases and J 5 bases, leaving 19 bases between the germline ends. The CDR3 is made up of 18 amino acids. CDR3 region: CASSQDDFEGGGTGELFF. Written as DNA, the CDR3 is TGCGCCAGCAGCCAAGATGATTTCGAGGGTGGGGGTACCGGGGAGCTGTTTTTT.

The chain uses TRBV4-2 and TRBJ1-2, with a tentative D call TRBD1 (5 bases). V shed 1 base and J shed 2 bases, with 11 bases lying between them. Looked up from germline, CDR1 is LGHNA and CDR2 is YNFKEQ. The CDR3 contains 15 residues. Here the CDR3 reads CASSQAGTANYGYTF. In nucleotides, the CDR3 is TGTGCCAGCAGCCAAGCAGGGACTGCAAACTATGGCTACACCTTC.

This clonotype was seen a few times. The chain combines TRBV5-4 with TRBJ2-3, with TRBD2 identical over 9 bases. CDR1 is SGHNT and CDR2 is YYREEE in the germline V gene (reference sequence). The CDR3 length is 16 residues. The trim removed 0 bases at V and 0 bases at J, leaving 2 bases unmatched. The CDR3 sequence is CASSLGAGGSTDTQYF. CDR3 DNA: TGTGCCAGCAGCTTGGGCGCGGGGGGGAGCACAGATACGCAGTATTTT.

In nucleotides, the CDR3 is TGTGCCAGCAGTCGACTACACGAGCAGTACTTC. This encodes CASSRLHEQYF. V usage is TRBV28 and J usage is TRBJ2-7, with D tentatively TRBD2 (5 bases). The germline V gene has CDR1 MDHEN and CDR2 SYDVKM. V dropped 5 bases and J dropped 5 bases, with 7 bases sitting between them. This CDR3 has 11 amino acids.

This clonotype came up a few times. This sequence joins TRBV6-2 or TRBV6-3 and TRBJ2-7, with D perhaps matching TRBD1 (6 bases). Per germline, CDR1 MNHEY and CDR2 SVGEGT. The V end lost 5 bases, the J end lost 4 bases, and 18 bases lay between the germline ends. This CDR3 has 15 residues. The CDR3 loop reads CASSILQDRAYEQYF. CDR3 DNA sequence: TGTGCCAGCAGTATACTGCAGGACAGAGCATACGAGCAGTACTTC.

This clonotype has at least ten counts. In DNA form, the CDR3 reads TGTGCCAGCAGTCCATCACAGGGGATCGGAGAGACCCAGTACTTC. Translating it yields CASSPSQGIGETQYF. The rearrangement joins TRBV6-5 to TRBJ2-5; 7 bases fit TRBD1. The CDR3 runs to 15 residues. Germline CDR1 reads MNHEY; CDR2 reads SVGAGI. V lost 5 bases to trimming and J lost 4 bases; unmatched junction nucleotides: 10.

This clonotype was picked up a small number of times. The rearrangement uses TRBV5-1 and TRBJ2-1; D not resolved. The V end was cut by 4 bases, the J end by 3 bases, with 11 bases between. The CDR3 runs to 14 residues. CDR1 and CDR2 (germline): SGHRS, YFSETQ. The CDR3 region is CASSPGPVYNEQFF. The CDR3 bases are TGCGCCAGCAGCCCCGGGCCCGTCTACAATGAGCAGTTCTTC. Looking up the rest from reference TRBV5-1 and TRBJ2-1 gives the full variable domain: KAGVTQTPRYLIKTRGQQVTLSCSPISGHRSVSWYQQTPGQGLQFLFEYFSETQRNKGNFPGRFSGRQFSNSRSEMNVSTLELGDSALYLCASSPGPVYNEQFFGPGTRLTVL.

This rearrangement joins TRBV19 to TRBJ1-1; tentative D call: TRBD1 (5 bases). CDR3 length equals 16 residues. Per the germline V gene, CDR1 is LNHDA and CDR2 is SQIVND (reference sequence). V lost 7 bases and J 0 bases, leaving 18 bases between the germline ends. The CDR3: CASINPGQSMNTEAFF. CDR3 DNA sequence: TGTGCCAGTATAAACCCAGGGCAGAGCATGAACACTGAAGCTTTCTTT.

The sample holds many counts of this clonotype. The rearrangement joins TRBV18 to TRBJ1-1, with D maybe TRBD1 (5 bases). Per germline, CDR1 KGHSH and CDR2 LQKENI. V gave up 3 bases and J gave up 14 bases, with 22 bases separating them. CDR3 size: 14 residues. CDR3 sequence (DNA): TGTGCCAGCTCACCCCGAAGACAGAGCCCTGAGACCTTCTTT. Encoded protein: CASSPRRQSPETFF.

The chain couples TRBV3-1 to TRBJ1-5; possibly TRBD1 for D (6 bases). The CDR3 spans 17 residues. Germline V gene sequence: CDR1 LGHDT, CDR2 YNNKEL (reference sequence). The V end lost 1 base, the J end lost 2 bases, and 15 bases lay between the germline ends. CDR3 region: CASSQGSTGLGNQPQHF. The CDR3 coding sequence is TGTGCCAGCAGCCAAGGGTCGACAGGTTTGGGCAATCAGCCCCAGCATTTT.

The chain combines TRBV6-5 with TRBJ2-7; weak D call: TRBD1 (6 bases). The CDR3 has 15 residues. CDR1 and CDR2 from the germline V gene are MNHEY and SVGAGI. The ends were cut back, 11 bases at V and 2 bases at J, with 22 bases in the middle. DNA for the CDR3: TGTGCCCGTACTTCCCTACGACAGGAACCCTACGAGCAGTACTTC. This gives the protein CARTSLRQEPYEQYF.

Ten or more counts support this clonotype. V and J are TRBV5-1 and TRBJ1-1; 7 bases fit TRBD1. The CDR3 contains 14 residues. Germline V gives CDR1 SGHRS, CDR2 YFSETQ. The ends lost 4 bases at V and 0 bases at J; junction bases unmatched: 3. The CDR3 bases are TGCGCCAGCAGCGGGGACAGACTGAACACTGAAGCTTTCTTT. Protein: CASSGDRLNTEAFF.

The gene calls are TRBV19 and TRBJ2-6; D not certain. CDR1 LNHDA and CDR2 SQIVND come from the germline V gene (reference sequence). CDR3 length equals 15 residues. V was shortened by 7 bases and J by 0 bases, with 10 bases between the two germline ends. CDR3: CASTPGRSGANVLTF. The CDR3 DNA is TGTGCCAGTACCCCAGGACGCTCTGGGGCCAACGTCCTGACTTTC.

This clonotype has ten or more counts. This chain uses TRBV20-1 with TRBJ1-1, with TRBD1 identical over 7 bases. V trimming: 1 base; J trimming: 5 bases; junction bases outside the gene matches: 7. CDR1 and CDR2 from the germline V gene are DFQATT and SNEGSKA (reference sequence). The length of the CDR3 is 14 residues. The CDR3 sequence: CSARGRAGGTEAFF. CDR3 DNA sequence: TGCAGTGCTAGAGGTCGGGCAGGGGGTACTGAAGCTTTCTTT.

CDR3 residues: CAISEVGDREAFF. The CDR3 DNA follows: TGTGCCATCAGTGAGGTTGGGGACAGGGAAGCTTTCTTT. The chain links TRBV10-3 to TRBJ1-1; 8 nucleotides agree with TRBD1. Germline V gives CDR1 ENHRY, CDR2 SYGVKD. After removal of 2 bases from V and 8 bases from J, the junction contained 4 bases not matched to a gene. CDR3 size: 13 residues.

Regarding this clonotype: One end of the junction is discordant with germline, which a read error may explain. The CDR3 loop is CAGSYSPDEAFF. The DNA for the CDR3 is TGTGCCGGCAGTTACTCGCCGGATGAAGCTTTCTTT. The chain combines TRBV6-5 with TRBJ1-1; D gene unclear. The length of the CDR3 is 12 residues. Looked up from germline, CDR1 is MNHEY and CDR2 is SVGAGI.

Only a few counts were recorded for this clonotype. In DNA form, the CDR3 reads TGTGCCAGCAGCCGGACAGGGCCGAATGAAAAACTGTTTTTT. As protein: CASSRTGPNEKLFF. The chain joins TRBV5-4 to TRBJ1-4; 8 bases agree with TRBD1. V trimming: 4 bases; J trimming: 5 bases; junction bases outside the gene matches: 4. Germline assignment: CDR1 SGHNT and CDR2 YYREEE (reference sequence). The CDR3 loop spans 14 amino acids.

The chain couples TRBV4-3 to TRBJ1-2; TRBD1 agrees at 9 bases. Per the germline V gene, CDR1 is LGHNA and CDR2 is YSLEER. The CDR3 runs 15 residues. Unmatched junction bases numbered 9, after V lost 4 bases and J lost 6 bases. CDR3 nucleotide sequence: TGCGCCAGCAGCCGGGACAGGGATGTAGGCGATGGCTACACCTTC. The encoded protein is CASSRDRDVGDGYTF.

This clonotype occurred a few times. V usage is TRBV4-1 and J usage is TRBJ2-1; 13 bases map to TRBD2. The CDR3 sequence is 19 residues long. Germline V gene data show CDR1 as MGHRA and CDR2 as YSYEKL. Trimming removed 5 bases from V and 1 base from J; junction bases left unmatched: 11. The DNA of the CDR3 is TGCGCCAGCAGCTCCCGGCCCCCACTAGCGGGGGGGTCCTACAATGAGCAGTTCTTC. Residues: CASSSRPPLAGGSYNEQFF.

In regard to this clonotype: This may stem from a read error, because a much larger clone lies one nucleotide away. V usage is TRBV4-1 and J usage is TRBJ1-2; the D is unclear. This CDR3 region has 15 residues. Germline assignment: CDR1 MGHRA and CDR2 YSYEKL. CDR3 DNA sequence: TGCGCCAGCAGCCAAGTCGTCTCAGGCGGGGTTGGCGACACCTTC. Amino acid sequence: CASSQVVSGGVGDTF.

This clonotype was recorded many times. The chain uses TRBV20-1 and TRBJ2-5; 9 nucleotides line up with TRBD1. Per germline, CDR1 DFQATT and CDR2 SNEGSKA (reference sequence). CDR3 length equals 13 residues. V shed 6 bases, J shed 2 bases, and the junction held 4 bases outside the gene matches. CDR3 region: CSAPGTGQETQYF. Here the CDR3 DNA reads TGCAGTGCGCCCGGGACAGGGCAAGAGACCCAGTACTTC.

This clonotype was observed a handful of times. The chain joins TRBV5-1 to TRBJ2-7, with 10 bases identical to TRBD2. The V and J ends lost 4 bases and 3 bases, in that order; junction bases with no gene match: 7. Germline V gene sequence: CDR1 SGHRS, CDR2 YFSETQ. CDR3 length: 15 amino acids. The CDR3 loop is CASSPAQRGGYEQYF. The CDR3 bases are TGCGCCAGCAGCCCTGCTCAGCGGGGGGGCTACGAGCAGTACTTC.